Presented here are 22 T cell receptor beta chains from one specimen sequenced in a study of neurological immune-mediated disorders. MiXCR, run by TCRdb on the 5' RACE reads, gives a single entry per CDR3 protein. There are more than 35,000 distinct CDR3 sequences in the sample; 10% occur only once, and 6.6% lies in the top ten. The sequenced sample was PBMCs. These receptors were obtained from a woman in her twenties or thirties with HTLV-1-associated myelopathy (HAM/TSP).

In its sample, this clonotype was seen many times. This CDR3 is CAIGRGDQAKNIQYF. Written as DNA, the CDR3 is TGTGCCATCGGCCGCGGGGACCAAGCCAAAAACATTCAGTACTTC. This chain links TRBV10-3 with TRBJ2-4; tentative D call: TRBD2 (6 bases). Per the germline V gene, CDR1 is ENHRY and CDR2 is SYGVKD. This CDR3 comprises 15 residues. V was trimmed by 8 bases and J by 0 bases, leaving 14 bases between them.

In regard to this clonotype: This could be a read error, since a much larger clone is one nucleotide away. The chain employs TRBV11-3 and TRBJ2-3; 10 bases agree with TRBD1. V gave up 5 bases and J gave up 5 bases; unmatched junction bases: 7. The CDR3 contains 15 residues. The germline CDR1 and CDR2 sequences are SGHNT and YENEEA. The CDR3 reads CASSPGQGLIDTQYF. CDR3 in DNA: TGTGCCAGCAGCCCGGGACAGGGGTTAATAGATACGCAGTATTTT.

There are many counts of this clonotype. The chain employs TRBV5-1 and TRBJ1-2, with a tentative D call TRBD1 (5 bases). The CDR3 has 13 amino acids. Trimming shortened V by 2 bases and J by 6 bases, and 11 bases separated the two germline ends. Looked up from germline, CDR1 is SGHRS and CDR2 is YFSETQ. The CDR3 protein is CASSFQGADGYTF. For the CDR3, the DNA is TGCGCCAGCAGCTTCCAAGGGGCCGATGGCTACACCTTC.

This clonotype was found many times. The V and J genes are TRBV3-1 and TRBJ2-1; 7 bases fit TRBD1. Per germline, CDR1 LGHDT and CDR2 YNNKEL (reference sequence). The CDR3 totals 20 residues. Trimming cost V 2 bases and J 4 bases; bases outside gene matches: 20. CDR3 sequence: CASSQLLGQVTTVGYNEQFF. Here the CDR3 DNA reads TGTGCCAGCAGCCAACTCCTTGGACAGGTTACGACCGTGGGTTACAATGAGCAGTTCTTC.

This clonotype has a count of ten or more. The genes are TRBV20-1 and TRBJ1-1, with 12 bases fitting TRBD1. This CDR3 is built from 16 residues. Germline V gene data show CDR1 as DFQATT and CDR2 as SNEGSKA (reference sequence). Losses at the gene ends were 6 bases for V and 0 bases for J; bases not matched to a gene: 8. The CDR3 loop reads CSARDRGHTMNTEAFF. CDR3 DNA sequence: TGCAGTGCCCGGGACAGGGGGCATACGATGAACACTGAAGCTTTCTTT.

This clonotype was observed at least ten times. The rearrangement joins TRBV6-5 to TRBJ1-2, with 9 bases that match TRBD1. CDR1 is MNHEY and CDR2 is SVGAGI in the germline V gene. The length of the CDR3 is 14 residues. J lost 6 bases, V lost 5 bases, and 7 bases had no gene match. The DNA for the CDR3 is TGTGCCAGCAGTCTACAGGACAGGGGCCATGGCTACACCTTC. It translates to CASSLQDRGHGYTF.

Many counts were recorded for this clonotype. V and J are TRBV19 and TRBJ2-3; D possibly corresponds to TRBD1 (5 bases). The V end lost 6 bases, the J end lost 9 bases, and 10 bases lay between the germline ends. The CDR3 has 11 residues. Germline V gene lookup returns CDR1 LNHDA and CDR2 SQIVND (reference sequence). DNA for the CDR3: TGTGCCAGTAGGTTTGGGGCGACGCAGTATTTT. It yields the protein CASRFGATQYF.

Many counts were recorded for this clonotype. The rearrangement links TRBV20-1 to TRBJ2-3, with TRBD1 identical over 7 bases. This CDR3 region has 15 residues. From germline, CDR1 is DFQATT and CDR2 SNEGSKA (reference sequence). Trimming at V came to 0 bases and at J to 2 bases, leaving 5 bases not matched to a gene. The CDR3, as DNA: TGCAGTGCTAGAGATCTACAGGGGCCCACAGATACGCAGTATTTT. Amino acid sequence: CSARDLQGPTDTQYF.

In its sample, this clonotype was seen many times. This sequence joins TRBV20-1 and TRBJ2-3, with 9 bases that match TRBD2. This CDR3 is built from 12 residues. Germline values: CDR1 DFQATT, CDR2 SNEGSKA (reference sequence). Trimming at V came to 6 bases and at J to 3 bases, leaving 1 base not matched to a gene. CDR3 residues: CSALAGTDTQYF. In DNA form, the CDR3 reads TGCAGTGCCCTAGCGGGGACAGATACGCAGTATTTT.

This clonotype was observed at least ten times. For the CDR3, the DNA is TGTGCCAGCAGTTACTCCCTAGTTTCCCTAGCCAAAAACATTCAGTACTTC. Translation: CASSYSLVSLAKNIQYF. V gene TRBV6-5 combines with J gene TRBJ2-4; D not certain. Germline loops: CDR1 MNHEY, CDR2 SVGAGI. Trimming stripped 0 bases from V and 0 bases from J, with 12 bases between. The CDR3 covers 17 residues.

There are many counts of this clonotype. Here the CDR3 DNA reads TGCAGTGCTAGGGTAGGGGGCGGGCACACTGAAGCTTTCTTT. Translation: CSARVGGGHTEAFF. The chain employs TRBV20-1 and TRBJ1-1, with 7 bases lining up with TRBD1. Losses at the gene ends were 3 bases for V and 3 bases for J; bases not matched to a gene: 7. Per germline, CDR1 DFQATT and CDR2 SNEGSKA (reference sequence). The CDR3 runs to 14 residues.

This clonotype was detected only a few times. The genes are TRBV20-1 and TRBJ1-1, with D possibly being TRBD1 (5 bases). The V gene's germline CDR1 is DFQATT and CDR2 SNEGSKA (reference sequence). The CDR3 is 12 residues long. Between the trimmed V and J ends, which lost 3 bases and 8 bases, there was a span of 13 bases. CDR3: CSASRRGTEAFF. As DNA, the CDR3 is TGCAGTGCTAGTCGGAGGGGTACAGAAGCTTTCTTT.

This clonotype is categorized as medium-sized. The chain recombines TRBV5-1 with TRBJ2-6; no clear D. Germline values: CDR1 SGHRS, CDR2 YFSETQ. This CDR3 comprises 16 residues. V was pared by 4 bases and J by 4 bases, with 15 bases between. Written as DNA, the CDR3 is TGCGCCAGCAGCAACGGACCGGCGGCGGGGGCCAACGTCCTGACTTTC. Its translation: CASSNGPAAGANVLTF. The full variable domain, completed using reference TRBV5-1 and TRBJ2-6, is KAGVTQTPRYLIKTRGQQVTLSCSPISGHRSVSWYQQTPGQGLQFLFEYFSETQRNKGNFPGRFSGRQFSNSRSEMNVSTLELGDSALYLCASSNGPAAGANVLTFGAGSRLTVL.

This clonotype showed up many times. This chain joins TRBV24-1 and TRBJ2-1; D is possibly TRBD1 (6 bases). This CDR3 has 12 amino acids. The V gene's germline CDR1 is KGHDR and CDR2 SFDVKD. The V end lost 7 bases, the J end lost 4 bases, and 7 bases lay between the germline ends. For the CDR3, the DNA is TGTGCCACCAGCGGACAGTACAATGAGCAGTTCTTC. Translated, it gives CATSGQYNEQFF.

This clonotype showed up many times. This chain joins TRBV9 and TRBJ2-1, with 7 bases identical to TRBD2. Trimming at V came to 0 bases and at J to 1 base, leaving 7 bases not matched to a gene. This CDR3 is 17 amino acids long. The V gene's germline CDR1 is SGDLS and CDR2 YYNGEE. As DNA, the CDR3 is TGTGCCAGCAGCGTAGCTAGGGCGGGGGAATCCTACAATGAGCAGTTCTTC. Protein sequence: CASSVARAGESYNEQFF.

This clonotype was found many times. The chain employs TRBV5-1 and TRBJ2-7; D is undetermined. Per germline, CDR1 SGHRS and CDR2 YFSETQ. The CDR3 is made up of 10 amino acids. Trimming took off 0 bases at V and 6 bases at J, with 1 base between the two ends. The CDR3 DNA is TGCGCCAGCAGCTTGGCCGAGCAGTACTTC. Translating it yields CASSLAEQYF.

At least ten counts were recorded for this clonotype. V and J are TRBV6-1 and TRBJ2-1; tentatively, D is TRBD2 (6 bases). Germline CDR1 is MNHNS and CDR2 is SASEGT. CDR3 length equals 17 residues. The V gene lost 2 bases and the J gene lost 4 bases, with 18 bases spanning the gap. CDR3 amino acids: CASSERATSRTYNEQFF. The CDR3 DNA sequence: TGTGCCAGCAGTGAACGCGCGACTAGTAGAACTTACAATGAGCAGTTCTTC.

At least ten counts were recorded for this clonotype. The genes are TRBV9 and TRBJ1-2, with a tentative D call TRBD1 (5 bases). With 0 bases removed from V and 6 bases from J, the gap between germline ends came to 15 bases. The length of the CDR3 is 15 residues. The germline V gene encodes CDR1 SGDLS and CDR2 YYNGEE. The CDR3 reads CASSVEGEGNHGYTF. The CDR3 DNA reads as TGTGCCAGCAGCGTAGAAGGGGAAGGAAATCATGGCTACACCTTC.

This clonotype was observed a few times. The rearrangement uses TRBV12-3 or TRBV12-4 and TRBJ2-3; TRBD2 matches 8 bases. The CDR3 contains 15 residues. After removal of 6 bases from V and 0 bases from J, the junction contained 5 bases not matched to a gene. The CDR3 sequence is CASSQSGGSTDTQYF. CDR3 DNA: TGTGCCAGCAGCCAAAGCGGGGGAAGCACAGATACGCAGTATTTT.

This clonotype occurred many times. This chain connects TRBV29-1 to TRBJ1-2; D might be TRBD1 (6 bases). The V and J ends lost 3 bases and 1 base respectively, with 9 bases between them. Germline CDR1 SQVTM, CDR2 ANQGSEA. CDR3 length: 13 amino acids. The CDR3 DNA follows: TGCAGCGTTGATTACAGGGATAACTATGGCTACACCTTC. This codes for CSVDYRDNYGYTF.

With respect to this clonotype: Because the CDR3's place on the DNA is in doubt, the DNA is left out and the CDR3 is given as listed by TCRdb. V is TRBV12-3 or TRBV12-4 and J is TRBJ1-5. The CDR3 has 21 residues if both end residues are counted. This chain's CDR3 is CASSFEGYEQYFGPGTQPQHF.

This clonotype was seen ten or more times. The chain employs TRBV20-1 and TRBJ2-2, with a possible D match to TRBD1 (5 bases). The CDR3 consists of 13 residues. V was shortened by 3 bases and J by 4 bases, with 9 bases between the two germline ends. Germline loops: CDR1 DFQATT, CDR2 SNEGSKA (reference sequence). The CDR3 coding sequence is TGCAGTGCTAGGGAGACAGCCACCGGGGAGCTGTTTTTT. This codes for CSARETATGELFF.